The source of this T cell receptor (beta chain) is a study of OX40 agonist ivuxolimab in advanced cancers. For the study at large: One patient with hepatocellular carcinoma and two with cutaneous melanoma, three in all, had partial responses.

Study results and caveats: Compared with others, partial responders at 0.1-3.0 mg/kg displayed clonal expansion among the lowest.

This table comes from immunoSEQ multiplex PCR, and its TCRdb copy is limited to in-frame clones, with some not included. The sample carries 89,000 or so clones, 85% to 90% recorded once. The CDR3 is made up of 15 amino acids. Trimming removed 3 bases from V and 8 bases from J; junction bases left unmatched: 10. Germline V gives CDR1 SGHNT, CDR2 YENEEA. About this clone: The target antigen is unknown.

Sequencing was performed on CD4+ or CD8+ T cells sorted from blood, taken in a trial of the OX40 agonist ivuxolimab. This TCR derives from an adult with an advanced solid tumor such as melanoma, head and neck, liver or kidney cancer. The rearrangement links TRBV11-3 to TRBJ2-1, with 7 bases fitting TRBD2. CDR3 in DNA: TGTGCCAGCAGCTTTGGACTAGGGGAGTTGGATGAGCAGTTCTTC. This translates into CASSFGLGELDEQFF.